This entry lists 25 T cell receptor beta chains sequenced from one sample in a study of cytomegalovirus exposure and HLA in healthy donors. Some clones are missing from TCRdb's copy, which holds only in-frame ones; the method was immunoSEQ multiplex PCR. Here the sample spans roughly 56,000 clones, 75% to 95% being singletons. Material for sequencing was PBMCs. The receptor set was obtained from a woman under 40 in good health and CMV-seronegative.

This chain joins TRBV28 and TRBJ1-5, with D unresolved. Germline V gene sequence: CDR1 MDHEN, CDR2 SYDVKM. With 7 bases removed from V and 0 bases from J, the gap between germline ends came to 13 bases. CDR3 length: 15 residues. CDR3 amino acids: CASTMRENSNQPQHF. DNA of the CDR3: TGTGCCAGCACCATGCGGGAGAATAGCAATCAGCCCCAGCATTTT.

The chain couples TRBV6-5 to TRBJ1-4; 7 bases line up with TRBD1. Germline loops: CDR1 MNHEY, CDR2 SVGAGI. After removal of 6 bases from V and 7 bases from J, the junction contained 8 bases not matched to a gene. The CDR3 contains 14 residues. The CDR3 spells CASRGAGGFEKLFF. The CDR3 DNA reads TGTGCCAGCAGGGGGGCAGGGGGGTTTGAAAAACTGTTTTTT.

The gene calls are TRBV5-6 and TRBJ1-2, with 8 bases matching TRBD1. This CDR3 contains 16 residues. Germline V lookup: CDR1 SGHDT, CDR2 YYEEEE. With 3 bases clipped from V and 0 bases from J, the junction kept 7 bases outside the gene matches. As DNA, the CDR3 is TGTGCCAGCAGCTCCGGGACAGGATATACTAACTATGGCTACACCTTC. Amino acid sequence: CASSSGTGYTNYGYTF.

This clone occurred once. V usage is TRBV2 and J usage is TRBJ2-1; perhaps TRBD2 as D (6 bases). V lost 6 bases, J lost 7 bases, and 16 bases lay in between. Per the germline V gene, CDR1 is SNHLY and CDR2 is FYNNEI. The CDR3 spans 14 residues. The CDR3 DNA is TGTGCCAGCAGCGAGACTAGTGGGGGAAATGAGCAGTTCTTC. Its protein is CASSETSGGNEQFF.

The rearrangement uses TRBV19 and TRBJ2-2, with TRBD2 identical over 15 bases. With V trimmed by 4 bases and J by 5 bases, 17 bases remained unmatched. The CDR3 contains 21 residues. The germline V gene encodes CDR1 LNHDA and CDR2 SQIVND (reference sequence). CDR3 in amino acids: CASSTSRPGLAGGQKTGELFF. The DNA of the CDR3 is TGTGCCAGTAGTACTTCACGGCCGGGACTAGCGGGAGGCCAGAAGACCGGGGAGCTGTTTTTT.

The chain carries TRBV7-3 and TRBJ2-5, with a possible D match to TRBD2 (6 bases). V was pared by 5 bases and J by 4 bases, with 14 bases between. The CDR3 length is 14 residues. In germline, CDR1 is SGHTA, CDR2 FQGTGA. DNA of the CDR3: TGTGCCAGCAGCGCGGGGCCCGTTGGAGAGACCCAGTACTTC. It specifies CASSAGPVGETQYF. Full variable domain (rest looked up from reference TRBV7-3 and TRBJ2-5): GAGVSQTPSNKVTEKGKYVELRCDPISGHTALYWYRQSLGQGPEFLIYFQGTGAADDSGLPNDRFFAVRPEGSVSTLKIQRTERGDSAVYLCASSAGPVGETQYFGPGTRLLVL.

V is TRBV10-3 and J is TRBJ2-7, with 8 positions matching TRBD1. CDR3 length equals 14 residues. Trimming removed 8 bases from V and 3 bases from J; junction bases left unmatched: 9. Germline V gene lookup returns CDR1 ENHRY and CDR2 SYGVKD. The CDR3 here is CAIDKDRDVYEQYF. CDR3 sequence (DNA): TGTGCCATCGATAAGGACAGGGACGTCTACGAGCAGTACTTC.

CDR3 sequence (DNA): TGTGCCAGCAGCTTAGAGGGGGGGGTGGCCCAGCATTTT. Amino acids: CASSLEGGVAQHF. The chain combines TRBV11-2 with TRBJ1-5, with a tentative D call TRBD1 (5 bases). The CDR3 has 13 residues. The V and J ends lost 0 bases and 11 bases respectively, with 11 bases between them. Germline CDR1 reads SGHAT; CDR2 reads FQNNGV. Filled out from reference TRBV11-2 and TRBJ1-5, the complete variable domain reads EAGVAQSPRYKIIEKRQSVAFWCNPISGHATLYWYQQILGQGPKLLIQFQNNGVVDDSQLPKDRFSAERLKGVDSTLKIQPAKLEDSAVYLCASSLEGGVAQHFGDGTRLSIL.

The count of this clone is one. The gene calls are TRBV27 and TRBJ2-7; TRBD2 might be the D (5 bases). This CDR3 contains 15 residues. Trimming removed 4 bases from V and 3 bases from J, with 16 bases in between. Germline V gene lookup returns CDR1 MNHEY and CDR2 SMNVEV (reference sequence). The CDR3, as DNA: TGTGCCAGCAGTTCCTACCCGGAAGAGGGCTACGAGCAGTACTTC. Encoded protein: CASSSYPEEGYEQYF.

The rearrangement joins TRBV18 to TRBJ2-7; the match to TRBD2 covers 14 bases. From germline, CDR1 is KGHSH and CDR2 LQKENI. This CDR3 is built from 16 residues. With 4 bases clipped from V and 4 bases from J, the junction kept 6 bases outside the gene matches. The CDR3 sequence is CASSLTGLAGAYEQYF. Written as DNA, the CDR3 is TGTGCCAGCTCACTGACGGGACTAGCGGGAGCGTACGAGCAGTACTTC. Supplemented by reference TRBV18 and TRBJ2-7, the full variable domain reads NAGVMQNPRHLVRRRGQEARLRCSPMKGHSHVYWYRQLPEEGLKFMVYLQKENIIDESGMPKERFSAEFPKEGPSILRIQQVVRGDSAAYFCASSLTGLAGAYEQYFGPGTRLTVT.

This chain links TRBV11-2 with TRBJ1-2, with D unclear. Germline-derived CDR1 and CDR2 are SGHAT and FQNNGV. The V end was cut by 0 bases, the J end by 8 bases, with 10 bases between. The CDR3 totals 13 residues. Here the CDR3 reads CASSLDGFGGYTF. In DNA, the CDR3 is TGTGCCAGCAGCTTAGATGGTTTCGGGGGCTACACCTTC.

The chain links TRBV7-3 to TRBJ2-2, with 12 positions matching TRBD2. The CDR3 is made up of 19 amino acids. Trimming took 2 bases from V and 5 from J; bases not matched to a gene: 12. Germline CDR1 SGHTA, CDR2 FQGTGA. The DNA for the CDR3 is TGTGCCAGCAGCTTATTGCTAGCGGGAGGGCCGGGTGGAACCGGGGAGCTGTTTTTT. This translates into CASSLLLAGGPGGTGELFF.

The V gene is TRBV2, the J gene TRBJ1-4, with D possibly TRBD1 on 5 matching bases. Trimming shortened V by 6 bases and J by 2 bases, and 13 bases separated the two germline ends. The germline CDR1 and CDR2 sequences are SNHLY and FYNNEI. The length of the CDR3 is 15 residues. CDR3 amino acids: CASRPRGSTNEKLFF. The CDR3 region has the DNA TGTGCCAGCAGGCCACGGGGGTCGACTAATGAAAAACTGTTTTTT.

The rearrangement links TRBV29-1 to TRBJ1-1; 8 nucleotides align to TRBD1. This CDR3 spans 12 amino acids. V was pared by 7 bases and J by 3 bases, with 4 bases of the junction left unmatched. The germline gives CDR1 SQVTM, CDR2 ANQGSEA. As DNA, the CDR3 is TGCAGCGGGACAGGGTGGGACACTGAAGCTTTCTTT. It encodes CSGTGWDTEAFF.

This chain connects TRBV15 to TRBJ2-1; D is ambiguous. Germline assignment: CDR1 LNHNV and CDR2 YYDKDF (reference sequence). The CDR3 is made up of 13 amino acids. Between the trimmed V and J ends, which lost 11 bases and 0 bases, there was a span of 11 bases. The CDR3 spells CAASTNSYNEQFF. The DNA of the CDR3 is TGTGCCGCAAGTACTAACTCCTACAATGAGCAGTTCTTC.

The gene calls are TRBV4-1 and TRBJ2-5; TRBD1 matches at 9 bases. V lost 0 bases to trimming and J lost 5 bases; unmatched junction nucleotides: 4. CDR1 and CDR2 from the germline V gene are MGHRA and YSYEKL. The CDR3 has 15 amino acids. The CDR3 protein is CASSQDYRGLETQYF. The CDR3 nucleotides read TGCGCCAGCAGCCAAGATTACAGGGGGCTGGAGACCCAGTACTTC.

V gene TRBV19 combines with J gene TRBJ2-5; 8 nucleotides agree with TRBD1. Germline values: CDR1 LNHDA, CDR2 SQIVND (reference sequence). The CDR3 consists of 15 residues. Trimming at V came to 5 bases and at J to 4 bases, leaving 9 bases not matched to a gene. This CDR3 is CASSLRTGMGETQYF. The CDR3 DNA reads TGTGCCAGTAGTTTGAGGACAGGGATGGGAGAGACCCAGTACTTC.

V usage is TRBV30 and J usage is TRBJ2-1; 7 bases map to TRBD2. This CDR3 spans 13 amino acids. Germline loops: CDR1 GTSNPN, CDR2 SVGIG (reference sequence). The V and J ends lost 0 bases and 7 bases, in that order; junction bases with no gene match: 3. As DNA, the CDR3 is TGTGCCTGGAGTGTTGGCGGGAGAAATGAGCAGTTCTTC. Residues: CAWSVGGRNEQFF.

The genes are TRBV28 and TRBJ1-4; a weak D match, TRBD1 (6 bases). CDR1 and CDR2 from the germline V gene are MDHEN and SYDVKM. V lost 3 bases and J lost 8, with 13 bases in between. The CDR3 totals 14 residues. The DNA for the CDR3 is TGTGCCAGCAGTTTGTTGGGGGCTGGAGAAAAACTGTTTTTT. Its protein product is CASSLLGAGEKLFF.

The V gene is TRBV11-3, the J gene TRBJ2-1; TRBD2 might be the D (5 bases). The CDR3 is made up of 15 amino acids. Deletions cut 1 base from V and 5 bases from J, with 12 bases between. CDR1 SGHNT and CDR2 YENEEA come from the germline V gene. The CDR3: CASSLARAANNEQFF. The CDR3 DNA reads as TGTGCCAGCAGCTTAGCGCGGGCGGCTAACAATGAGCAGTTCTTC.

V gene TRBV5-6 combines with J gene TRBJ1-3; TRBD1 matches 7 bases. The V gene end was trimmed by 1 base and the J gene end by 1 base; junction bases not matched to a gene: 8. CDR1 is SGHDT, CDR2 YYEEEE, per germline. The length of the CDR3 is 17 residues. The CDR3 loop reads CASSLYVETGSGNTIYF. The CDR3 nucleotides read TGTGCCAGCAGCTTGTACGTAGAGACAGGGTCTGGAAACACCATATATTTT.

The chain uses TRBV6-5 and TRBJ1-2, with TRBD1 identical over 8 bases. Germline V gene lookup returns CDR1 MNHEY and CDR2 SVGAGI. V was pared by 6 bases and J by 3 bases, with 3 bases of the junction left unmatched. The CDR3 has 13 amino acids. CDR3 amino acids: CASRMDRDYGYTF. In DNA, the CDR3 is TGTGCCAGCAGGATGGACAGGGACTATGGCTACACCTTC.

This chain joins TRBV30 and TRBJ2-1, with TRBD1 as a possible D gene (6 bases). In germline, CDR1 is GTSNPN, CDR2 SVGIG (reference sequence). V was trimmed by 6 bases and J by 6 bases, leaving 18 bases between them. The CDR3 length is 14 residues. CDR3 DNA sequence: TGTGCCTGCACCGATAGCCGGGACACCAATGAGCAGTTCTTC. The encoded protein is CACTDSRDTNEQFF.

This chain uses TRBV7-2 with TRBJ2-7; 11 bases map to TRBD2. Germline loops: CDR1 SGHTA, CDR2 FQGNSA. The CDR3 runs to 15 residues. The V gene end was trimmed by 1 base and the J gene end by 6 bases; junction bases not matched to a gene: 5. CDR3: CASSLVAGGPSEQYF. The CDR3 bases are TGTGCCAGCAGCTTAGTAGCGGGAGGGCCTAGCGAGCAGTACTTC.

This sequence joins TRBV7-3 and TRBJ2-3, with D possibly being TRBD2 (5 bases). This CDR3 is built from 13 residues. V was trimmed by 4 bases and J by 1 base, leaving 6 bases between them. Germline V gene lookup returns CDR1 SGHTA and CDR2 FQGTGA. The CDR3 DNA reads TGTGCCAGCAGCTCCGGGGGCACAGATACGCAGTATTTT. It codes for CASSSGGTDTQYF. The full variable domain, its missing parts supplied by reference TRBV7-3 and TRBJ2-3, is GAGVSQTPSNKVTEKGKYVELRCDPISGHTALYWYRQSLGQGPEFLIYFQGTGAADDSGLPNDRFFAVRPEGSVSTLKIQRTERGDSAVYLCASSSGGTDTQYFGPGTRLTVL.